Sequencing of this T cell receptor beta chain was carried out in a study of blood T cells in healthy people across ages. The CDR3 is 14 residues long. V dropped 5 bases and J dropped 5; count of bases not matched to a gene: 7. Germline V gene data show CDR1 as PRHDT and CDR2 as FYEKMQ (reference sequence). Using a J-beta primer mix together with a sample-barcoded 5' primer, a second PCR was run for roughly 7 to 11 cycles. MiXCR, run by TCRdb on the 5' RACE reads, gives a single entry per CDR3 protein. The sample yields some 940,000 distinct CDR3 sequences, under 35% seen once. This clonotype was counted at least ten times. Its specificity is unknown. Study-level results: Getting older went along with TCR beta diversity per million T cells dropping roughly linearly.

Peripheral blood from each donor was collected in a volume of approximately 10 milliliters. The same data also contributed to another study, on T cells of mothers and their children. That source notes: From each mother came over 9.5 million TCR beta CDR3 reads, and from each child came 2.5 million to 3 million.

The sample taken for sequencing was blood. The chain recombines TRBV13 with TRBJ2-5, with 8 bases fitting TRBD1. The sequence derives from a middle-aged woman in good health. The CDR3 here is CASSRQGRRETQYF. As DNA, the CDR3 is TGTGCCAGCAGCCGACAGGGGAGGAGGGAGACCCAGTACTTC.